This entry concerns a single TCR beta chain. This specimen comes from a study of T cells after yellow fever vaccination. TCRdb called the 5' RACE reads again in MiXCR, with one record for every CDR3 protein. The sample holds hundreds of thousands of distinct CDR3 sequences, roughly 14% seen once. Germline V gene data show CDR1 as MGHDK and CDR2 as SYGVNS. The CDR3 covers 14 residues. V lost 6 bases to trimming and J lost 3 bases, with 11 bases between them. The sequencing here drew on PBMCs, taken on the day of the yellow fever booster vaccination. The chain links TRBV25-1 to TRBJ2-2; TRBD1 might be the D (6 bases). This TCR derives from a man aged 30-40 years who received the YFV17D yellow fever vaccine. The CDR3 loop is CASRGGADTGELFF. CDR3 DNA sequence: TGTGCCAGCAGAGGGGGTGCGGACACCGGGGAGCTGTTTTTT.